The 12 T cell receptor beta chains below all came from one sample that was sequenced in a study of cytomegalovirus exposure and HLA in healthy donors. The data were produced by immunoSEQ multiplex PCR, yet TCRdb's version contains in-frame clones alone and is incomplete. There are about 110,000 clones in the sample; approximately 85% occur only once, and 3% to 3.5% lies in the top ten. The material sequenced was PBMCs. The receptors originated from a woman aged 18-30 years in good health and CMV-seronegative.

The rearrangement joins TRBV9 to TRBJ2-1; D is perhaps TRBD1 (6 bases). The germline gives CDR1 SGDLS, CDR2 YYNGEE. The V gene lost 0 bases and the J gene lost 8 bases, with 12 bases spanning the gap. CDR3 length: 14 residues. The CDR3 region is CASSVGYRDDEQFF. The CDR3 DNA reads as TGTGCCAGCAGCGTAGGGTACAGGGACGATGAGCAGTTCTTC.

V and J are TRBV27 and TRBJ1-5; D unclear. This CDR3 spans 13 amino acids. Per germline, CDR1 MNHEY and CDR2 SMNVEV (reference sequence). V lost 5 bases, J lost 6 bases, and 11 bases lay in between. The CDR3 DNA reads TGTGCCAGCAGTCCTTCTTCGGGTCAGCCCCAGCATTTT. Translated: CASSPSSGQPQHF.

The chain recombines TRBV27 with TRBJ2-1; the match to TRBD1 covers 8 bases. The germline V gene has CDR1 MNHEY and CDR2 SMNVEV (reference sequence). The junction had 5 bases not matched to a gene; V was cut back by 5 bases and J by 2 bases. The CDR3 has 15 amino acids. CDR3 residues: CASSPRGLTYNEQFF. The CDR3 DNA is TGTGCCAGCAGTCCCAGGGGGCTCACCTACAATGAGCAGTTCTTC.

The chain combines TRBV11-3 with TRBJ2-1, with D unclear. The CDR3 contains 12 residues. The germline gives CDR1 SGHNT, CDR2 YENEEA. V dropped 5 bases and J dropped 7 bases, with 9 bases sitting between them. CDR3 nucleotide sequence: TGTGCCAGCAGCCGCACAGAGAATGAGCAGTTCTTC. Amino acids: CASSRTENEQFF.

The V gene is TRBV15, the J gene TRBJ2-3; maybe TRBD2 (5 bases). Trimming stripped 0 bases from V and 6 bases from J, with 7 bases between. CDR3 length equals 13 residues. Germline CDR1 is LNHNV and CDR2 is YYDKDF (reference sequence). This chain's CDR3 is CATSRDPGDTQYF. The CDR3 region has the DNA TGTGCCACCAGCAGAGATCCGGGGGATACGCAGTATTTT.

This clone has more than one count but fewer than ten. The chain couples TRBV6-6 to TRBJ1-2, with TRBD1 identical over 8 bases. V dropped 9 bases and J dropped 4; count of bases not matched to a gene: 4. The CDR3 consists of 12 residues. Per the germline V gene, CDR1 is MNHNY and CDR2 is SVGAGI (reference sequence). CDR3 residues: CASLQGVYGYTF. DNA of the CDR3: TGTGCCAGTTTACAGGGGGTCTATGGCTACACCTTC.

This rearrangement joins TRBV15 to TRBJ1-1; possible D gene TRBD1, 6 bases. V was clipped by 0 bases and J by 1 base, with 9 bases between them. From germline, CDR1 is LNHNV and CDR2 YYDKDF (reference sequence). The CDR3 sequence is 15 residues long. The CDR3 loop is CATSRDRGSNTEAFF. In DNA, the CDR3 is TGTGCCACCAGCAGAGACAGGGGATCGAACACTGAAGCTTTCTTT.

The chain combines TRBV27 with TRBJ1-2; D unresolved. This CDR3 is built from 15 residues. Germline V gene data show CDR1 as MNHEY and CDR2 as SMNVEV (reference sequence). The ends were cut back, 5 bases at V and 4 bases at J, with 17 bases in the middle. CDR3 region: CASSPSLDWAYGYTF. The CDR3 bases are TGTGCCAGCAGTCCCAGCCTTGATTGGGCCTATGGCTACACCTTC.

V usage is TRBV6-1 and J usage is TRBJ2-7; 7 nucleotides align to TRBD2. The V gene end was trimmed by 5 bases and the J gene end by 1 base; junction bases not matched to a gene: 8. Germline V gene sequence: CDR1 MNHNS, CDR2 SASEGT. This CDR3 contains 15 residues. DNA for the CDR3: TGTGCCAGCAGTTCCAGCGGGGTTCTGTCCTACGAGCAGTACTTC. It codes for CASSSSGVLSYEQYF.

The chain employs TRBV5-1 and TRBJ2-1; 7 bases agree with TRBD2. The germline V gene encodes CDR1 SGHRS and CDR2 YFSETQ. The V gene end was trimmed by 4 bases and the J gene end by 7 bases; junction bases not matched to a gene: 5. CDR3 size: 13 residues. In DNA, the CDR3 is TGCGCCAGCAGCCGCGGGGGAGGGAATGAGCAGTTCTTC. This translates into CASSRGGGNEQFF.

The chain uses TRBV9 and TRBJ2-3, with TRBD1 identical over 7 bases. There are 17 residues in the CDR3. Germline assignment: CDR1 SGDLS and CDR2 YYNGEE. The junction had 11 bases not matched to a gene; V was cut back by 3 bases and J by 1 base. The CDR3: CASSGAETGPRTDTQYF. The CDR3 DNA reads TGTGCCAGCAGCGGCGCCGAGACAGGGCCCCGCACAGATACGCAGTATTTT.

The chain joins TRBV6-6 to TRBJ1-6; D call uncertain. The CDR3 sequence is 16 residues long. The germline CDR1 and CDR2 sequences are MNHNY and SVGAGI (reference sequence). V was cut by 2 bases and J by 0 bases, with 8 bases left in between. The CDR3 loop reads CASSYEASSYNSPLHF. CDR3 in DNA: TGTGCCAGCAGTTACGAGGCCTCCTCCTATAATTCACCCCTCCACTTT.